This is a list of T cell receptor beta chains from one sample in a study of T-cell memory formation after mild COVID-19. TCRdb re-derived calls from the 5' RACE reads in MiXCR, one entry per CDR3 protein. The repertoire holds about 190,000 distinct CDR3 sequences, approximately 20% seen once, with roughly 2.3% in the top ten. The sample comprised PBMCs or a T cell subset sorted from them (not recorded which). Receptors were obtained from an adult woman who had mild COVID-19 (a few samples of this study predate the infection). Cell type and time point are not known. CDR3s leave out the opening cysteine and the closing phenylalanine or tryptophan.

V gene,J gene,CDR3 protein
TRBV12-3/TRBV12-4,TRBJ1-4,ASSVGELNEKLF
TRBV7-2,TRBJ1-2,ASSPEGTVPNYGYT
TRBV5-1,TRBJ2-5,ASSFQTSGDQETQY
TRBV15,TRBJ2-6,ATSSFRDRVFSPGANVLT
TRBV29-1,TRBJ1-1,SVEETEAF
TRBV19,TRBJ2-2,ASSHRQGEAGELF
TRBV7-9,TRBJ1-1,ASSLVGVFAEAF
TRBV28,TRBJ2-4,AVDGSLAKNIQY
TRBV12-3/TRBV12-4,TRBJ1-4,ASSFQTGGSEKLF
TRBV10-3,TRBJ1-1,AISDSGGVNTEAF
TRBV7-2,TRBJ2-3,ASSGNGHLTDTQY
TRBV29-1,TRBJ2-5,SVVAGRETQY
TRBV12-3/TRBV12-4,TRBJ2-3,ASRLGSPGTDTQY
TRBV20-1,TRBJ2-5,SARDGRRGQRETQY
TRBV5-1,TRBJ2-3,ASSWGTDTDTQY
TRBV2,TRBJ2-3,ASKGSRTSKDTQY
TRBV25-1,TRBJ2-2,ASSRGSGELF
TRBV27,TRBJ2-5,ASSLRSTAWVQETQY
TRBV12-3/TRBV12-4,TRBJ1-1,ASSLGGEAF
TRBV4-2,TRBJ2-7,ASSLNSGTGGVYEQY
TRBV7-2,TRBJ2-3,ASSFLAGGQIGTDTQY
TRBV7-2,TRBJ1-5,ASSLEGTTGYQPQH
TRBV15,TRBJ2-5,ATSRGTGGQETQY
TRBV7-3,TRBJ1-1,ASSLQGGTEAF
TRBV11-2,TRBJ2-7,ASSVDRRAEQY
TRBV27,TRBJ2-1,ASSYAGRDSYNEQF
TRBV18,TRBJ2-3,ASSPPTGQGTDTQY
TRBV12-3/TRBV12-4,TRBJ1-1,ASSETGGTGAF
TRBV15,TRBJ1-5,ATSSRQGKYSNQPQH
TRBV7-9,TRBJ2-7,ASSLRTSGYEQY
TRBV29-1,TRBJ1-1,SVGQGPNTEAF
TRBV14,TRBJ2-2,ASSPPGARNTGELF
TRBV11-1,TRBJ2-1,ASSPAAGRAYNEQF
TRBV6-2/TRBV6-3,TRBJ1-5,ASSYPDRRGGSNQPQH
TRBV5-1,TRBJ2-2,ASSLRTGLAGELF
TRBV12-3/TRBV12-4,TRBJ1-2,ASKEGSNYGYT
TRBV5-1,TRBJ1-1,ASSWTGPTSTEAF
TRBV7-8,TRBJ1-6,ASSLVGSINSPLH
TRBV9,TRBJ1-5,ASSVGSGGNQPQH
TRBV19,TRBJ2-7,ASSVRAGTYEQY
TRBV7-8,TRBJ2-5,ASSLITGGQETQY
TRBV7-3,TRBJ2-5,ASSLSLQETQY
TRBV29-1,TRBJ2-1,SVSRSGEQF
TRBV12-3/TRBV12-4,TRBJ1-1,ASSLDRATEAF
TRBV12-2,TRBJ2-1,ASRNGDGLAF
TRBV5-6,TRBJ2-7,ASSLYGIAYEQY
TRBV5-1,TRBJ1-1,ASMPGRLMNTEAF
TRBV24-1,TRBJ2-1,ATFSDEQF
TRBV12-3/TRBV12-4,TRBJ2-1,ASSLDPSGDLKGF